The next 8 T cell receptor beta chains were all read from a single sample in a study of blood T cell repertoires in COVID-19. Produced via immunoSEQ multiplex PCR; TCRdb's table is partial and in-frame only. The repertoire holds approximately 200,000 clones, with about 90% as singletons. Sequenced sample: peripheral blood. The receptors derive from a woman in her fifties or sixties with acute or convalescent COVID-19.

The chain carries TRBV5-1 and TRBJ2-1; 11 nucleotides match TRBD2. The CDR3 has 16 residues. The V gene's germline CDR1 is SGHRS and CDR2 YFSETQ. Unmatched junction bases numbered 7, after V lost 3 bases and J lost 5 bases. The CDR3: CASSSSGTSGNNEQFF. The DNA of the CDR3 is TGCGCCAGCAGCTCGTCGGGGACTAGCGGAAACAATGAGCAGTTCTTC.

The CDR3 spells CASSQEAQGIYEQYF. The CDR3 nucleotides are TGCGCCAGCAGCCAAGAGGCCCAGGGGATCTACGAGCAGTACTTC. J is TRBJ2-7 and V is TRBV4-1; maybe TRBD1 (6 bases). The CDR3 runs 15 residues. Germline lookup yields CDR1 MGHRA and CDR2 YSYEKL. Trimming left V 0 bases short and J 3 bases short, with 12 bases between.

This chain links TRBV2 with TRBJ1-1, with a weak D call TRBD1 (5 bases). Per the germline V gene, CDR1 is SNHLY and CDR2 is FYNNEI. The CDR3 has 14 amino acids. V was shortened by 8 bases and J by 0 bases, with 13 bases between the two germline ends. The CDR3 nucleotides are TGTGCCAGCGGACCAGGGAAGGTGAACACTGAAGCTTTCTTT. This translates into CASGPGKVNTEAFF.

The V call is TRBV19, the J call TRBJ1-2, with 7 nucleotides matching TRBD1. Germline loops: CDR1 LNHDA, CDR2 SQIVND (reference sequence). J gave up 12 bases and V 7 bases, and 14 bases lay outside the gene matches. This CDR3 is built from 13 residues. As DNA, the CDR3 is TGTGCCAGTACCTACCGGGACAGCCTGGCTAACACCTTC. Translation gives CASTYRDSLANTF.

This chain joins TRBV29-1 and TRBJ2-3; 11 bases match TRBD2. Trimming at V came to 5 bases and at J to 3 bases, leaving 7 bases not matched to a gene. Germline loops: CDR1 SQVTM, CDR2 ANQGSEA. This CDR3 is 15 amino acids long. The CDR3 DNA reads TGCAGCGTTTCTGAAACTAGCGGGAGAACAGATACGCAGTATTTT. Translation gives CSVSETSGRTDTQYF.

The CDR3 sequence: CASSPGQTPYEQYF. The CDR3 region has the DNA TGTGCCAGCAGCCCCGGACAGACCCCCTACGAGCAGTACTTC. V usage is TRBV28 and J usage is TRBJ2-7; maybe TRBD1 (6 bases). CDR1 and CDR2 (germline): MDHEN, SYDVKM. This CDR3 comprises 14 residues. Trimming left V 6 bases short and J 2 bases short, with 14 bases between. Looking up the rest from reference TRBV28 and TRBJ2-7 gives the full variable domain: DVKVTQSSRYLVKRTGEKVFLECVQDMDHENMFWYRQDPGLGLRLIYFSYDVKMKEKGDIPEGYSVSREKKERFSLILESASTNQTSMYLCASSPGQTPYEQYFGPGTRLTVT.

The chain joins TRBV7-2 to TRBJ1-6, with unresolved D. The CDR3 contains 13 residues. Trimming stripped 3 bases from V and 5 bases from J, with 5 bases between. CDR1 is SGHTA and CDR2 is FQGNSA in the germline V gene. Here the CDR3 reads CASSFFDNSPLHF. The CDR3 coding sequence is TGTGCCAGCAGCTTCTTCGATAATTCACCCCTCCACTTT.

This chain connects TRBV2 to TRBJ2-1; 9 bases are a match to TRBD2. CDR1 is SNHLY, CDR2 FYNNEI, per germline. V trimming: 6 bases; J trimming: 5 bases; junction bases outside the gene matches: 8. This CDR3 has 15 residues. The CDR3: CASSTQGLADNEQFF. The CDR3 region has the DNA TGTGCCAGCAGCACCCAGGGACTAGCCGACAATGAGCAGTTCTTC.